This T cell receptor (beta chain) was recorded in a study of STAT3 mutations in large granular lymphocyte leukemia. Study-wide background: More than half of T-LGLL patients received immunosuppressive therapy. Study observations and caveats: At least one immunodominant TCR beta clonotype appeared in every T-cell large granular lymphocyte leukemia patient. After therapy, about 30% of the 18 patients switched clonotypes, all new clones STAT3 wild type. No sample exists from the first appearance of each clone.

About 40,000 productive templates were obtained per sample on average. Assay used: immunoSEQ multiplex PCR; TCRdb lists only in-frame clones, some missing. The data show about 3,300 clones, with more than 40% seen just once and roughly 60% held by the top ten. This CDR3 has 15 residues. Per germline, CDR1 SEHNR and CDR2 FQNEAQ (reference sequence). The germline V and J ends were trimmed by 5 bases and 3 bases, with 17 bases remaining between them. A word on this clone: Its antigen is unknown.

The clonotype comes from a man aged 50 to 60 with T-cell large granular lymphocyte leukemia. Some clones in this sample may be carry-over from other donors' samples. The genes are TRBV7-9 and TRBJ2-7; no definite D call. Sequencing input: peripheral blood mononuclear cells. The CDR3 nucleotides read TGTGCCAGCAGCCCCGAAAGTATCCCGCTCTACGAGCAGTACTTC. Protein: CASSPESIPLYEQYF. The full variable domain, in which reference TRBV7-9 and TRBJ2-7 provide the parts outside the CDR3, is DTGVSQNPRHKITKRGQNVTFRCDPISEHNRLYWYRQTLGQGPEFLTYFQNEAQLEKSRLLSDRFSAERPKGSFSTLEIQRTEQGDSAMYLCASSPESIPLYEQYFGPGTRLTVT.